The clone carrying this T cell receptor (beta chain) turned up a few times. The same CDR3 is also encoded by other DNA sequences in this sample. Data came from immunoSEQ multiplex PCR; TCRdb stores just in-frame clones and leaves some out. The profile covers hundreds of thousands of clones, with roughly 70% appearing a single time and approximately 1.6% taken by the ten largest. This entry belongs to a study of shared clonotypes between healthy human individuals. Study-level information: Donors consisted of two women and a few men between 18 and 49.

The CDR3 has 11 amino acids. Trimming removed 3 bases from V and 2 bases from J, with 5 bases in between. CDR1 and CDR2 from the germline V gene are DFQATT and SNEGSKA (reference sequence). Investigators divided CD4+ cells into CD45RA+ naive and CD45RA-negative memory subsets. The chain employs TRBV20-1 and TRBJ2-7; D perhaps matches TRBD2 (5 bases). Sequenced: memory CD4+ T cells sorted from blood. Subset described: CD45RA-negative fraction. This receptor was taken from a woman in her 30s in good health. The DNA for the CDR3 is TGCAGTGCTAGGGGAGCCTACGAGCAGTACTTC. Translation: CSARGAYEQYF.